A selection of T cell receptor beta chains follows, all from one sample in a study of blood T cell repertoires in COVID-19. Using immunoSEQ multiplex PCR, the repertoire was profiled, and TCRdb retains in-frame clones only, with some absent. The sample shows some 70,000 clones, 80% to 90% of them seen only once. The material sequenced was peripheral blood. These receptors all come from a man aged 45-60 years with acute or convalescent COVID-19. The CDR3 runs from the conserved cysteine through the conserved F or W. D genes are given only for firm matches. Rows give clone size only sometimes, using once, few, many, or a class for an expanded clone.

clone size,V gene,J gene,D gene,CDR3 protein,CDR3 DNA
.,TRBV5-1,TRBJ2-1,.,CASSGENSYNEQFF,TGCGCCAGCAGCGGAGAAAACTCCTACAATGAGCAGTTCTTC
once,TRBV5-8,TRBJ1-1,.,CASSLLYTEAFF,TGTGCCAGCAGCTTGCTGTACACTGAAGCTTTCTTT
.,TRBV15,TRBJ2-3,.,CATSRGGPPDTQYF,TGTGCCACCAGCAGGGGTGGGCCCCCAGATACGCAGTATTTT
.,TRBV19,TRBJ2-1,TRBD2,CASSIDRGSPYNEQFF,TGTGCCAGTAGTATAGATCGCGGGAGTCCGTACAATGAGCAGTTCTTC
.,TRBV10-3,TRBJ2-3,TRBD2,CAISEEPGLALADTQYF,TGTGCCATCAGTGAGGAACCGGGACTAGCGTTGGCAGATACGCAGTATTTT
.,TRBV7-2,TRBJ1-6,.,CASRRSGTNYNSPLHF,TGTGCCAGCAGGAGGAGCGGGACAAACTATAATTCACCCCTCCACTTT
.,TRBV12-5,TRBJ2-7,.,CARSGGPASYEQYF,TGTGCTAGATCAGGAGGGCCCGCCTCCTACGAGCAGTACTTC
.,TRBV7-2,TRBJ1-3,.,CASSPRRVQAGNTIYF,TGTGCCAGCAGCCCCCGGCGAGTACAGGCTGGAAACACCATATATTTT
.,TRBV15,TRBJ1-2,.,CATSPTSQGNYGYTF,TGTGCCACCAGCCCCACTTCACAGGGTAACTATGGCTACACCTTC
.,TRBV28,TRBJ1-5,.,CASSRTGNQPQHF,TGTGCCAGCAGCAGGACAGGCAATCAGCCCCAGCATTTT
.,TRBV12-3/TRBV12-4,TRBJ1-2,TRBD1,CASSNDRDYGYTF,TGTGCCAGCAGCAATGACAGGGACTATGGCTACACCTTC
.,TRBV4-1,TRBJ1-4,.,CASSQDKPSPMTKLFF,TGCGCCAGCAGCCAAGATAAACCTAGCCCCATGACGAAACTGTTTTTT
.,TRBV3-1/TRBV3-2,TRBJ2-3,TRBD2,CASSPREGGIQADTQYF,TGTGCCAGCAGCCCCAGGGAGGGAGGCATTCAAGCAGATACGCAGTATTTT
.,TRBV20-1,TRBJ1-5,.,CSASLGTLQPQHF,TGCAGTGCTAGTTTGGGGACACTTCAGCCCCAGCATTTT
.,TRBV15,TRBJ2-1,.,CATSREGRPYNEQFF,TGTGCCACCAGCAGAGAAGGCAGGCCCTACAATGAGCAGTTCTTC
.,TRBV6-5,TRBJ2-1,TRBD2,CASSSRDYEQFF,TGTGCCAGCAGTTCCCGGGACTACGAGCAGTTCTTC
.,TRBV2,TRBJ2-4,.,CASSESGPKNIQYF,TGTGCCAGCAGTGAAAGCGGGCCCAAAAACATTCAGTACTTC
.,TRBV27,TRBJ2-2,TRBD2,CASSQRTSPGVRTGELFF,TGTGCCAGCAGTCAACGGACTAGCCCAGGAGTGAGGACCGGGGAGCTGTTTTTT
.,TRBV5-1,TRBJ1-5,TRBD1,CASSPGQGVNQPQHF,TGCGCCAGCAGCCCGGGACAGGGCGTCAATCAGCCCCAGCATTTT
.,TRBV14,TRBJ1-1,.,CASSLADSKAFF,TGTGCCAGCAGCCTCGCCGACAGTAAAGCTTTCTTT
.,TRBV4-3,TRBJ1-1,.,CASSQDMREDQAFF,TGCGCCAGCAGCCAAGATATGAGGGAAGACCAAGCTTTCTTT
once,TRBV10-3,TRBJ1-2,.,CAISGGANYGYTF,TGTGCCATCAGTGGGGGAGCTAACTATGGCTACACCTTC
.,TRBV6-1,TRBJ2-7,TRBD2,CASGGLAGEVSYEQYF,TGTGCCAGCGGTGGACTAGCGGGAGAAGTCTCCTACGAGCAGTACTTC
once,TRBV3-1/TRBV3-2,TRBJ2-7,.,CASSQGSSIGYEQYF,TGTGCCAGCAGCCAAGGGTCTAGCATCGGCTACGAGCAGTACTTC